This TCR beta chain is from a study of shared clonotypes between healthy human individuals. Produced via immunoSEQ multiplex PCR; TCRdb's table is partial and in-frame only. This table has about half a million clones, roughly 80% appearing once. V lost 6 bases and J lost 5, with 13 bases in between. CDR3 length: 13 amino acids. Germline V gene sequence: CDR1 SGHTA, CDR2 FQGNSA. The clonotype was recovered from a woman between 35 and 50 years old in good health. Some clones in this sample may be carry-over from other donors' samples. The rearrangement joins TRBV7-2 to TRBJ1-1; D uncertain. The specimen sequenced was PBMCs. The CDR3 here is CASRSVWVTEAFF. In DNA, the CDR3 is TGTGCCAGCAGGTCGGTGTGGGTTACTGAAGCTTTCTTT.